This TCR beta chain comes out of a study of blood T cells in healthy people across ages. This CDR3 has 14 residues. CDR1 MGHDK and CDR2 SYGVNS come from the germline V gene. Trimming stripped 2 bases from V and 1 base from J, with 8 bases between. It was with a sample-barcoded 5' primer and a J-beta primer mix that a second PCR of roughly 7 to 12 cycles was run. TCRdb itself ran the 5' RACE reads through MiXCR, one entry per CDR3 protein. The sample contains roughly 1.7 million distinct CDR3 sequences, roughly 32% of which appear only once. V usage is TRBV25-1 and J usage is TRBJ1-2; possible D gene TRBD1, 6 bases. The receptor was derived from a woman aged 25 to 39 in good health. Input material: blood. The CDR3 nucleotides are TGTGCCAGCAGTGAACCAGGGGATAACTATGGCTACACCTTC. Residues: CASSEPGDNYGYTF.